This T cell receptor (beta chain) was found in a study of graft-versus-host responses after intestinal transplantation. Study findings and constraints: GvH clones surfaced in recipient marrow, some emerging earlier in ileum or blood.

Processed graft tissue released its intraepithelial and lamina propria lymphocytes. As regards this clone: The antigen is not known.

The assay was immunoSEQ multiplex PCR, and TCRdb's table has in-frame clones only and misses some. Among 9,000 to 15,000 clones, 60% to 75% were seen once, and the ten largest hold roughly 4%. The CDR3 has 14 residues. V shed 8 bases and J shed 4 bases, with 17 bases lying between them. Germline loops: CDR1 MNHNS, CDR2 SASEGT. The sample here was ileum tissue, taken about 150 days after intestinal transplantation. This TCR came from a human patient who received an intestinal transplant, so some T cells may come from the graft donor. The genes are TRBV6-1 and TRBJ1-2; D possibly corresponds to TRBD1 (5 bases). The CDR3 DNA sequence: TGTGCCAGCGGATGGGTGTTCAGGGTCTATGGCTACACCTTC. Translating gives CASGWVFRVYGYTF.